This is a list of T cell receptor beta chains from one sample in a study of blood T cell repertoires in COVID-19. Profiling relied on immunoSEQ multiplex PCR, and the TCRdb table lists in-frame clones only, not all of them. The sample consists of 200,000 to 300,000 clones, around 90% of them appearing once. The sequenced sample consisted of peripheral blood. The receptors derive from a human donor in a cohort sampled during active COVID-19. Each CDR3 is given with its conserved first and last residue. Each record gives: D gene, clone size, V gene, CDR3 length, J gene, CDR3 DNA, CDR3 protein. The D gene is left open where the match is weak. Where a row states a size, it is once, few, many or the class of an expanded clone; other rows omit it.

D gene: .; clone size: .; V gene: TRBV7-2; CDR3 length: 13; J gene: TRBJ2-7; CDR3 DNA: TGTGCCAGCAGCTTGCAGGGGACCTACGAGCAGTACTTC; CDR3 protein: CASSLQGTYEQYF
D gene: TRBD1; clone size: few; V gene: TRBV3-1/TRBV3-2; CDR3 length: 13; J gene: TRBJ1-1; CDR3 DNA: TGTGCCAGCAGCGCCGACAGGGTCACTGAAGCTTTCTTT; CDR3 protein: CASSADRVTEAFF
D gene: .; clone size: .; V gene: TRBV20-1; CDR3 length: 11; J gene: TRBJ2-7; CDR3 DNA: TGCAGTGCCAAGGGGGCCTACGAGCAGTACTTC; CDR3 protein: CSAKGAYEQYF
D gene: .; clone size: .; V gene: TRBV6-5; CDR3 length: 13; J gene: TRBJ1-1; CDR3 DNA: TGTGCCACCGCCCGACGGGGGAACACTGAAGCTTTCTTT; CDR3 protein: CATARRGNTEAFF
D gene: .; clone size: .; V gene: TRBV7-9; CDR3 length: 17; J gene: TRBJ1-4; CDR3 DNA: TGTGCCAGCAGCTCCCGAGGGGGGGTTGGAACTAATGAAAAACTGTTTTTT; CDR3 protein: CASSSRGGVGTNEKLFF
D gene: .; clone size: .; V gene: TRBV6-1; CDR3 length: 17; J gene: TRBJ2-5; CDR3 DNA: TGTGCCAGCAGTGTTATTGTCGCAGGGGCCGCCAGGGAGACCCAGTACTTC; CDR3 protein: CASSVIVAGAARETQYF
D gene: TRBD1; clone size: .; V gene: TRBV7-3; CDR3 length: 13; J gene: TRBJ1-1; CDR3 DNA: TGTGCCAGCAGCTGGGACAGGGTAACTGAAGCTTTCTTT; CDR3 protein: CASSWDRVTEAFF
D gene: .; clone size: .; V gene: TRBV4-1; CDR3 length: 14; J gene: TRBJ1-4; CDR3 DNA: TGCGCCAGCAGACTGGACAGATATAATGAAAAACTGTTTTTT; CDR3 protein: CASRLDRYNEKLFF
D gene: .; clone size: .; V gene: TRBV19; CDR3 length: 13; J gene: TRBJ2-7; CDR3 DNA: TGTGCCAGTAGTATCCAGGGGAAGGACGAGCAGTACTTC; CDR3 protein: CASSIQGKDEQYF
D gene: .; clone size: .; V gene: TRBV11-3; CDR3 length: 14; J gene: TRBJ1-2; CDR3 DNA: TGTGCCAGCAGCTTAGACCGGGACTATCGTGGCTACACCTTC; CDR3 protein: CASSLDRDYRGYTF
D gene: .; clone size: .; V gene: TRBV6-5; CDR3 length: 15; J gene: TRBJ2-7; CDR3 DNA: TGTGCCAGCAGTTACTCAAGTGATGGGACTTACGAGCAGTACTTC; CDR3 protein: CASSYSSDGTYEQYF
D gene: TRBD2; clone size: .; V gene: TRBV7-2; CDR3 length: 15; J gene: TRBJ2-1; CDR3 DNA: TGTGCCAGCAGCTTAGATTCCGGGGGGTACAATGAGCAGTTCTTC; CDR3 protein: CASSLDSGGYNEQFF
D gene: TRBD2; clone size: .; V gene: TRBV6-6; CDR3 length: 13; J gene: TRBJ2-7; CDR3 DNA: TGTGCCAGCAGTAAGCGGGAGGCGAACGAGCAGTACTTC; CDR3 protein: CASSKREANEQYF
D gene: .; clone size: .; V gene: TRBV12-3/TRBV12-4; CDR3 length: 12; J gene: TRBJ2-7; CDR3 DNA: TGTGCCAGCAGCCCGGGACTTCTCGAGCAGTACTTC; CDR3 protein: CASSPGLLEQYF
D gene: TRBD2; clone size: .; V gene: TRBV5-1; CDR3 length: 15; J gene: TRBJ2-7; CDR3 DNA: TGCGCCAGCAGCCTATGGACTAGCCTGGACTACGAGCAGTACTTC; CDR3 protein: CASSLWTSLDYEQYF
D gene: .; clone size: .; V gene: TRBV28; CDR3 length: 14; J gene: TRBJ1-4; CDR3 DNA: TGTGCCAGCAGTTTACGGGGTCCTAATGAAAAACTGTTTTTT; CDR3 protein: CASSLRGPNEKLFF
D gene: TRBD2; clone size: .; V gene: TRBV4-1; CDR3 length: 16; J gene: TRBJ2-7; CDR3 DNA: TGCGCCAGCAGCCGGACCGGACTAGCGGGGGGGTACGAGCAGTACTTC; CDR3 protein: CASSRTGLAGGYEQYF
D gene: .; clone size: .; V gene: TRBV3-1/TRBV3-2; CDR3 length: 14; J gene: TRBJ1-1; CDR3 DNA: TGTGCCAGCAGCCACAGGGTTATGAACACTGAAGCTTTCTTT; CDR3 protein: CASSHRVMNTEAFF
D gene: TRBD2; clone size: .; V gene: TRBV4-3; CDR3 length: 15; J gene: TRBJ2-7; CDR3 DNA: TGCGCCAGCAGCCAAGAGATGGCGGGAGCCGGTGAGCAGTACTTC; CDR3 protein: CASSQEMAGAGEQYF
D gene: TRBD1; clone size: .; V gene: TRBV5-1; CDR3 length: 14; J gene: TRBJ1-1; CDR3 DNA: TGCGCCAGCAGACGGACAGGGGGGGACACTGAAGCTTTCTTT; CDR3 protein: CASRRTGGDTEAFF
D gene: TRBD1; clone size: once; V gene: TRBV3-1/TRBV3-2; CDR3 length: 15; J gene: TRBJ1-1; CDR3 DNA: TGTGCCAGCAGCCTAGACAGGGGTGGGAACACTGAAGCTTTCTTT; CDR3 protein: CASSLDRGGNTEAFF
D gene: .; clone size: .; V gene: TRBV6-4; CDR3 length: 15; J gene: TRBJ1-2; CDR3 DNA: TGTGCCAGCAGTGGGGTAGGGGGACATAACTATGGCTACACCTTC; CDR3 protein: CASSGVGGHNYGYTF
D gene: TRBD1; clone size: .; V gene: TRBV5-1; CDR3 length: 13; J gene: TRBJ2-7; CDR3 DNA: TGCGCCAGCAGCAGGGGACAGGCGAACGAGCAGTACTTC; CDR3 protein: CASSRGQANEQYF
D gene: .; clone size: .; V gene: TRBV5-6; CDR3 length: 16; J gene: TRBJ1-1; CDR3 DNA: TGTGCCAGCAGCCATTCCAGGGTATTCTTAGACACTGAAGCTTTCTTT; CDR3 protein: CASSHSRVFLDTEAFF
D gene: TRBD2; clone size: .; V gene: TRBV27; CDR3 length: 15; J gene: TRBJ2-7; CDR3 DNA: TGTGCCAGCAGTTTAAGATCTAGCGGTACCTACGAGCAGTACTTC; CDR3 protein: CASSLRSSGTYEQYF
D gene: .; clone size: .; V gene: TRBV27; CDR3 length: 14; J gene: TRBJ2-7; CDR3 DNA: TGTGCCAGCAGTTCCTCAGGGGCCTTATACGAGCAGTACTTC; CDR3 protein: CASSSSGALYEQYF
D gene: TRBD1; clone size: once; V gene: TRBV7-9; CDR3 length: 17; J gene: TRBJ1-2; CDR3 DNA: TGTGCCAGCAGCATTAGCGCGGGGCGGGACAGGGGCGGAGGCTACACCTTC; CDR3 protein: CASSISAGRDRGGGYTF
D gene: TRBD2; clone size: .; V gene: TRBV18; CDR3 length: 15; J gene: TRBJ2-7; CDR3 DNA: TGTGCCAGCGTACCGAGGACTAGCGGATCTTACGAGCAGTACTTC; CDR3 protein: CASVPRTSGSYEQYF
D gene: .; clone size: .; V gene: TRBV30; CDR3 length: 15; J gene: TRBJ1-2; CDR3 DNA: TGTGCCTGGAGGTACTGGGGGCTCACCCACTATGGCTACACCTTC; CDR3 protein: CAWRYWGLTHYGYTF
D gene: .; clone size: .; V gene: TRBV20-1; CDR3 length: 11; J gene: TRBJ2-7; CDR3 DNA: TGCAGTGTCGGAGCGACCTACGAGCAGTACTTC; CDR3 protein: CSVGATYEQYF
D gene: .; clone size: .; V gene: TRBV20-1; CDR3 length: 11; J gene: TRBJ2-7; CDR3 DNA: TGCAGTGCTGTAGTTACCTACGAGCAGTACTTC; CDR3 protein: CSAVVTYEQYF
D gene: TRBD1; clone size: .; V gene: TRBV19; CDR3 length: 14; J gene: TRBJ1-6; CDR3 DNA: TGTGCCAGTAGTCTCTCCGACAGGGGTTCACCCCTCCACTTT; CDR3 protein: CASSLSDRGSPLHF
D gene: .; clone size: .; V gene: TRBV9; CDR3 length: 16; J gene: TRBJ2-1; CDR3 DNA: TGTGCCAGCAGCGCCGCCCCCAGCGTCACCTACAATGAGCAGTTCTTC; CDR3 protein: CASSAAPSVTYNEQFF
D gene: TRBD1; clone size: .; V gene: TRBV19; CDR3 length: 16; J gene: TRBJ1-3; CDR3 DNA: TGTGCCAGTAGTACGGGACAGGGTAGCTCTGGAAACACCATATATTTT; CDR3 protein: CASSTGQGSSGNTIYF
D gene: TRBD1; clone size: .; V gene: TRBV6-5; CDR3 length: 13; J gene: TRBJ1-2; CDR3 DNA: TGTGCCACACAAGGACAGGTGGGCCACGGCTACACCTTC; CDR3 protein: CATQGQVGHGYTF
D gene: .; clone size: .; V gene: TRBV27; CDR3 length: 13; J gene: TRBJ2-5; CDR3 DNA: TGTGCCAGCAGTCCAAGGGCAAAGGGGGCCCAGTACTTC; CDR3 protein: CASSPRAKGAQYF
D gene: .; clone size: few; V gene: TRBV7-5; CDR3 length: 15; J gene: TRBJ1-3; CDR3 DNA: TGTGTCAGAAGCTATCAAACCCTGGGCGGAAACACCATATATTTT; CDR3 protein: CVRSYQTLGGNTIYF
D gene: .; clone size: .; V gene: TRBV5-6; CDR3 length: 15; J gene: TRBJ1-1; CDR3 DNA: TGTGCCAGCAGCTTGGCCGTTGTCTTTGACACTGAAGCTTTCTTT; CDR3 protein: CASSLAVVFDTEAFF
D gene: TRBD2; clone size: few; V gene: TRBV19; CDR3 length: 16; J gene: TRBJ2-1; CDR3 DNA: TGTGCCAGTAGTGGGACTAGCGGGAGGGCGGGTAATGAGCAGTTCTTC; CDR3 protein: CASSGTSGRAGNEQFF
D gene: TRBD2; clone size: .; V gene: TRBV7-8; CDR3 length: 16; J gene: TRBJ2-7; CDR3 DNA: TGTGCCAGCAGCTTAGCTGGCGGGAGGGCCCCCTACGAGCAGTACTTC; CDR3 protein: CASSLAGGRAPYEQYF
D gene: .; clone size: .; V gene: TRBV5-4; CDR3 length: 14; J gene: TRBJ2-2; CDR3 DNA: TGTGCCAGCAGCTTGACAGGGATAACCGGGGAGCTGTTTTTT; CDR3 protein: CASSLTGITGELFF
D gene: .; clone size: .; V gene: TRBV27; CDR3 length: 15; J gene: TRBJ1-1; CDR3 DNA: TGTGCCAGCAGTCCGGACGGGGGGATGAACACTGAAGCTTTCTTT; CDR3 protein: CASSPDGGMNTEAFF
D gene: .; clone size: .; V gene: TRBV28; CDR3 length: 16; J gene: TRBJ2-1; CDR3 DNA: TGTGCCAGCAGTTTTAGGAGGCCCAGTTCCTACAATGAGCAGTTCTTC; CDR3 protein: CASSFRRPSSYNEQFF
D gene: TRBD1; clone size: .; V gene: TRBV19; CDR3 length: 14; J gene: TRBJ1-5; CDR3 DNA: TGTGCCAGTAGGACAGGGTTCCGCAATCAGCCCCAGCATTTT; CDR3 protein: CASRTGFRNQPQHF
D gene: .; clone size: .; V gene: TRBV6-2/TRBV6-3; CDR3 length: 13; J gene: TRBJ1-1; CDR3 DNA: TGTGCCAGCAGTTACAACGGAGGCACTGAAGCTTTCTTT; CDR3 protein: CASSYNGGTEAFF
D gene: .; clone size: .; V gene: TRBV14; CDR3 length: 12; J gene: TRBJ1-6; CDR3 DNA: TGTGCCAGCAGCCAGGGGGGATTGCCCCTCCACTTT; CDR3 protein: CASSQGGLPLHF
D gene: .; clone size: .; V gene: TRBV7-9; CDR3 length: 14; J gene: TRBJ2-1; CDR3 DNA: TGTGCCAGCAGCTTCGGTGGCTCCTACAATGAGCAGTTCTTC; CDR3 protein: CASSFGGSYNEQFF
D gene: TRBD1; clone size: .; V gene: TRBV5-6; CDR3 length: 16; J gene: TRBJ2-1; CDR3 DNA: TGTGCCAGCAGCTGGAGTATGGGACAGGGGAACAATGAGCAGTTCTTC; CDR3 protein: CASSWSMGQGNNEQFF
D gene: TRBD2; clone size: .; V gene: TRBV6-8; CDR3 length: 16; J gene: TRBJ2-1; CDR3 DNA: TGTGCCAGCAGTGCCTCTGGGGGGGGGTCCTACAATGAGCAGTTCTTC; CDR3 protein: CASSASGGGSYNEQFF
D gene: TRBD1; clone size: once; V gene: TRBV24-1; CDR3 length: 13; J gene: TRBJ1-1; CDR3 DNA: TGTGCCACCAGTGATTGGACAGGCACTGAAGCTTTCTTT; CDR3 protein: CATSDWTGTEAFF
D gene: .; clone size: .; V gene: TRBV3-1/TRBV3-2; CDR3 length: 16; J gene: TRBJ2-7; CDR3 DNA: TGTGCCAGCAGCCATTACACACCGGGACTGCACTACGAGCAGTACTTC; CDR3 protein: CASSHYTPGLHYEQYF
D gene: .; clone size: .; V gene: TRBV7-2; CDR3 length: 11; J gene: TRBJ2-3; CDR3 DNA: TGTGCCAGCAGCCCCCCGGGATCGCAGTATTTT; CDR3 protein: CASSPPGSQYF
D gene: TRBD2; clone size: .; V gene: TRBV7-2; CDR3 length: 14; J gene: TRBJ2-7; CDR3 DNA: TGTGCCAGCAGCTTAGTAGCGGGAGACTACGAGCAGTACTTC; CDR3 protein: CASSLVAGDYEQYF
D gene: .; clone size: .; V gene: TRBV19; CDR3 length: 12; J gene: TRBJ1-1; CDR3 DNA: TGTGCCAGTAGTATGGCTTGGACTGAAGCTTTCTTT; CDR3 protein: CASSMAWTEAFF
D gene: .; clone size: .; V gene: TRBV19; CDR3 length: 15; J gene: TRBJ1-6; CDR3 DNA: TGTGCCAGTAGTATCGGAGGGACTTTCAGTTCACCCCTCCACTTT; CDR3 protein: CASSIGGTFSSPLHF